The T cell receptor beta chain described here comes from a study of OX40 agonist ivuxolimab in advanced cancers. Study-level information: Checkpoint inhibitors had been given previously to roughly 36% of patients. Study-wide findings and caveats: Certain nonresponders likewise exhibited a low normalized T-cell clonal expansion.

On this clone: Its antigen is as yet unknown.

The repertoire was sequenced with immunoSEQ multiplex PCR; TCRdb's copy has only in-frame clones and lacks some. Here the sample spans about 24,000 clones, less than 90% being singletons. The source was CD4+ or CD8+ T cells sorted from blood, collected in a trial of the OX40 agonist ivuxolimab. This receptor was taken from an adult with an advanced solid tumor such as melanoma, head and neck, liver or kidney cancer.

DNA of the CDR3: TGTGCCAGCAGCTCCCTGGGGAGGGTCGGGGGAAAACTGTTTTTT. This sequence encodes CASSSLGRVGGKLFF. The chain uses TRBV11-2 and TRBJ1-4; the D gene is possibly TRBD1 (5 bases). Looked up from germline, CDR1 is SGHAT and CDR2 is FQNNGV. V dropped 4 bases and J dropped 10 bases, with 19 bases sitting between them. CDR3 length: 15 residues.